A single sample gave rise to the 18 T cell receptor beta chains below, sequenced in a study of T cell responses to AZD1222 COVID-19 vaccine (TCRdb year 2021). The time point label, as the study defines it: baseline before first vaccination. Library construction relied on the immunoSEQ multiplex PCR assay. Imported from immuneACCESS, the table was reduced by TCRdb to in-frame sequences with V and J called. These copies leave out some clones; in studies compared against another copy, an unresolved V gene accounts for under half, and the cause of the remainder is not known. This sample is represented by more than 100,000 clones; roughly 91% of them were singletons. The top ten constitute 4% to 6% of the sample. The specimen comprised peripheral blood, sampled on day 0 of AZD1222 vaccination. These receptors were taken from an adult in good health.

This chain connects TRBV9 to TRBJ2-7; D unresolved. CDR3 length equals 12 residues. CDR1 is SGDLS, CDR2 YYNGEE, per germline. With 0 bases removed from V and 5 bases from J, the gap between germline ends came to 6 bases. Here the CDR3 reads CASSVGNDEQYF. The CDR3 nucleotides read TGTGCCAGCAGCGTAGGAAATGACGAGCAGTACTTC. Filled out from reference TRBV9 and TRBJ2-7, the complete variable domain reads DSGVTQTPKHLITATGQRVTLRCSPRSGDLSVYWYQQSLDQGLQFLIQYYNGEERAKGNILERFSAQQFPDLHSELNLSSLELGDSALYFCASSVGNDEQYFGPGTRLTVT.

This clone was detected once. The rearrangement uses TRBV2 and TRBJ1-2, with D possibly being TRBD1 (5 bases). Trimming took 2 bases from V and 8 from J, leaving 9 bases between them. Germline V gene data show CDR1 as SNHLY and CDR2 as FYNNEI. This CDR3 has 12 residues. CDR3 residues: CASSETGRGYTF. For the CDR3, the DNA is TGTGCCAGCAGTGAAACAGGCCGGGGCTACACCTTC.

The chain combines TRBV9 with TRBJ1-5, with D hard to call. This CDR3 comprises 15 residues. The V gene lost 0 bases and the J gene lost 4 bases, with 11 bases spanning the gap. CDR1 is SGDLS and CDR2 is YYNGEE in the germline V gene. In DNA, the CDR3 is TGTGCCAGCAGCGTAGAAGGTCTACCAAATCAGCCCCAGCATTTT. It yields the protein CASSVEGLPNQPQHF.

This clone is a singleton in its sample. The chain carries TRBV28 and TRBJ2-5; either TRBD1 or TRBD2 may supply D (5 bases each). The CDR3 contains 13 residues. Trimming removed 4 bases from V and 5 bases from J, with 11 bases in between. CDR1 is MDHEN, CDR2 SYDVKM, per germline. In DNA form, the CDR3 reads TGTGCCAGCAGTTCTGGGGACCGCGAGACCCAGTACTTC. It yields the protein CASSSGDRETQYF.

This chain joins TRBV2 and TRBJ2-1; D might be TRBD2 (5 bases). The CDR3 contains 18 residues. V lost 6 bases to trimming and J lost 5 bases, with 26 bases between them. CDR1 SNHLY and CDR2 FYNNEI come from the germline V gene. CDR3 sequence: CASRGSGTARITHNEQFF. CDR3 sequence (DNA): TGTGCCAGCAGGGGGTCGGGAACAGCCAGGATTACCCACAATGAGCAGTTCTTC.

The chain couples TRBV7-9 to TRBJ2-5, with TRBD2 matching 10 bases. Germline values: CDR1 SEHNR, CDR2 FQNEAQ (reference sequence). V dropped 8 bases and J dropped 3; count of bases not matched to a gene: 15. This CDR3 contains 17 residues. The CDR3 loop reads CASAMIGRSGGEETQYF. In DNA form, the CDR3 reads TGTGCCAGCGCGATGATAGGAAGGAGCGGGGGGGAAGAGACCCAGTACTTC.

The chain combines TRBV3-1 (or the pseudogene TRBV3-2) with TRBJ2-1; no reliable D call. V was trimmed by 2 bases and J by 8 bases, leaving 13 bases between them. This CDR3 contains 14 residues. CDR1 LGHDT and CDR2 YNNKEL come from the germline V gene (reference sequence). The CDR3 DNA reads TGTGCCAGCAGCCAACCATCCACCGGATATGAGCAGTTCTTC. Translating gives CASSQPSTGYEQFF.

The chain is built from TRBV5-1 and TRBJ2-1; TRBD2 is a possible D gene (5 bases). The CDR3 is made up of 15 amino acids. From germline, CDR1 is SGHRS and CDR2 YFSETQ. Trimming removed 4 bases at V and 0 bases at J, with 11 bases between. The CDR3: CASSLGLLSYNEQFF. CDR3 bases: TGCGCCAGCAGCCTCGGACTCCTCTCCTACAATGAGCAGTTCTTC.

The V and J genes are TRBV29-1 and TRBJ1-2, with TRBD1 matching over 7 bases. The CDR3 sequence is 12 residues long. V trimming: 6 bases; J trimming: 3 bases; junction bases outside the gene matches: 4. From germline, CDR1 is SQVTM and CDR2 ANQGSEA. CDR3 sequence: CSVGQSDYGYTF. The CDR3 nucleotides read TGCAGCGTGGGACAGAGTGACTATGGCTACACCTTC.

The chain recombines TRBV5-8 with TRBJ2-5; the D is unclear. The germline V gene has CDR1 SGHTS and CDR2 YDEGEE. This CDR3 is 12 amino acids long. V was trimmed by 4 bases and J by 5 bases, leaving 9 bases between them. DNA for the CDR3: TGTGCCAGCAGCAAGGTCCGGGAGACCCAGTACTTC. It encodes CASSKVRETQYF.

The chain links TRBV12-3 or TRBV12-4 to TRBJ1-5; 9 nucleotides match TRBD1. The V and J ends lost 6 bases and 7 bases, in that order; junction bases with no gene match: 4. The CDR3 covers 13 residues. The CDR3 bases are TGTGCCAGCAGCGGGACAGGGTGGCAGCCCCAGCATTTT. Its translation: CASSGTGWQPQHF.

This clone showed up just once. At one end, the junction sequence differs from germline, possibly due to a read error. The V gene is TRBV2, the J gene TRBJ2-7; D is tentatively TRBD1 or TRBD2 (6 bases each). Germline CDR1 is SNHLY and CDR2 is FYNNEI. CDR3 length: 15 residues. CDR3 in amino acids: CASSEEGGRSVEQYF. The CDR3 coding sequence is TGTGCCAGCAGCGAAGAGGGGGGCAGGTCGGTCGAGCAGTACTTC.

This chain joins TRBV7-9 and TRBJ1-1, with TRBD1 as a possible D gene (6 bases). V was trimmed by 2 bases and J by 0 bases, leaving 7 bases between them. The CDR3 contains 14 residues. Germline-derived CDR1 and CDR2 are SEHNR and FQNEAQ (reference sequence). CDR3 sequence: CASSLRTVNTEAFF. Here the CDR3 DNA reads TGTGCCAGCAGCTTAAGGACAGTGAACACTGAAGCTTTCTTT.

The chain is built from TRBV29-1 and TRBJ2-7, with no clear D. The CDR3 is 12 residues long. In germline, CDR1 is SQVTM, CDR2 ANQGSEA. V shed 5 bases and J shed 5 bases, with 13 bases lying between them. The CDR3 nucleotides read TGCAGCGTTTACCGACATGGGAACGAGCAGTACTTC. It is translated as CSVYRHGNEQYF.

V and J are TRBV16 and TRBJ2-7; D remains ambiguous. V lost 2 bases and J 3 bases, leaving 11 bases between the germline ends. From germline, CDR1 is KGHSY and CDR2 FQNENV. The CDR3 length is 14 residues. DNA of the CDR3: TGTGCCAGCAGCCAAGGGCCAACTGGCTACGAGCAGTACTTC. This sequence encodes CASSQGPTGYEQYF.

V usage is TRBV11-1 and J usage is TRBJ2-2; D unresolved. This CDR3 region has 14 residues. Germline V CDR1 and CDR2: SGHAT, FQDESV (reference sequence). Trimming stripped 4 bases from V and 4 bases from J, with 10 bases between. The CDR3 loop reads CASSSGRVTGELFF. Here the CDR3 DNA reads TGTGCCAGCAGCTCCGGACGGGTCACCGGGGAGCTGTTTTTT.

The chain uses TRBV7-9 and TRBJ2-5; D not resolved. This CDR3 region has 14 residues. Germline V gives CDR1 SEHNR, CDR2 FQNEAQ (reference sequence). The V gene lost 5 bases and the J gene lost 3 bases, with 13 bases spanning the gap. The CDR3 DNA is TGTGCCAGCAGCCCCCCGTGGACCGAAGAGACCCAGTACTTC. The encoded protein is CASSPPWTEETQYF. The full variable domain, its missing parts supplied by reference TRBV7-9 and TRBJ2-5, is DTGVSQNPRHKITKRGQNVTFRCDPISEHNRLYWYRQTLGQGPEFLTYFQNEAQLEKSRLLSDRFSAERPKGSFSTLEIQRTEQGDSAMYLCASSPPWTEETQYFGPGTRLLVL.

The gene calls are TRBV5-4 and TRBJ2-5; 8 bases fit TRBD1. This CDR3 is 15 amino acids long. Germline loops: CDR1 SGHNT, CDR2 YYREEE (reference sequence). J gave up 2 bases and V 1 base, and 4 bases lay outside the gene matches. This CDR3 reads CASSLIGTGQETQYF. The CDR3 region has the DNA TGTGCCAGCAGCTTGATAGGGACAGGACAAGAGACCCAGTACTTC.